One and the same sample provided the 14 T cell receptor beta chains below, sequenced in a study of T cell repertoires in cytomegalovirus infection. Their specific antigens are unknown. TCRdb reprocessed the reads via MiXCR and lists one record per CDR3 protein. In the table there are approximately 73,000 distinct CDR3 sequences, roughly 37% of which are singletons. The sample in question was CD8+ T cells from cultured PBMCs, obtained from culture after CMV antigen stimulation. These receptors were taken from a human donor in good health (CMV status not recorded). Some clones in this sample may be carry-over from other donors' samples.

This clonotype was found a few times. The V call is TRBV11-3, the J call TRBJ2-2; the D gene is possibly TRBD2 (6 bases). Germline-derived CDR1 and CDR2 are SGHNT and YENEEA. The CDR3 is 17 residues long. V lost 5 bases to trimming and J lost 2 bases, with 18 bases between them. The CDR3 region is CASSPRWGGDNTGELFF. The CDR3 region has the DNA TGTGCCAGCAGCCCCCGATGGGGCGGGGACAACACCGGGGAGCTGTTTTTT.

The sample holds a few counts of this clonotype. The J gene is TRBJ2-7, the V gene TRBV5-4; D not resolved. The CDR3 has 13 residues. The V end lost 5 bases, the J end lost 3 bases, and 12 bases lay between the germline ends. CDR1 and CDR2 from the germline V gene are SGHNT and YYREEE (reference sequence). The CDR3: CASSEDPDYEQYF. The CDR3 DNA sequence: TGTGCCAGCAGTGAGGATCCAGACTACGAGCAGTACTTC.

The chain joins TRBV7-4 to TRBJ1-5, with D maybe TRBD1 (5 bases). The CDR3 runs 15 residues. CDR1 SGHVT and CDR2 SQSDAQ come from the germline V gene. Between the trimmed V and J ends, which lost 3 bases and 5 bases, there was a span of 14 bases. CDR3 protein: CASSLGTGDYQPQHF. DNA for the CDR3: TGTGCCAGCAGCTTGGGAACGGGGGACTATCAGCCCCAGCATTTT.

This clonotype was seen more than once but under ten times. The chain employs TRBV5-1 and TRBJ1-6, with D perhaps matching TRBD1 (5 bases). Germline V gives CDR1 SGHRS, CDR2 YFSETQ. The CDR3 spans 14 residues. Trimming took 2 bases from V and 8 from J, leaving 11 bases between them. CDR3 in DNA: TGCGCCAGCAGCTTTGGGGGGGGATATTCACCCCTCCACTTT. Encoded protein: CASSFGGGYSPLHF.

This clonotype was counted a few times. V and J are TRBV20-1 and TRBJ2-4; a possible D gene is TRBD1 (7 bases). CDR1 and CDR2 from the germline V gene are DFQATT and SNEGSKA (reference sequence). V lost 3 bases and J lost 1, with 19 bases in between. The CDR3 contains 17 residues. The CDR3, as DNA: TGCAGTGCTAGCTTCAGGGGGGCCTCTTCCGCCAAAAACATTCAGTACTTC. Translated, it gives CSASFRGASSAKNIQYF.

This clonotype has a handful of counts. This chain links TRBV10-3 with TRBJ2-7; 9 bases match TRBD2. The CDR3 is made up of 18 amino acids. In germline, CDR1 is ENHRY, CDR2 SYGVKD. V was pared by 3 bases and J by 0 bases, with 12 bases of the junction left unmatched. In DNA form, the CDR3 reads TGTGCCATCAGTGACGCGTCCAGCGGGGGGTTCAACTCCTACGAGCAGTACTTC. The encoded protein is CAISDASSGGFNSYEQYF.

This chain uses TRBV7-8 with TRBJ2-4, with D perhaps matching TRBD1 (7 bases). Germline values: CDR1 SGHVS, CDR2 FQNEAQ. The CDR3 loop spans 15 amino acids. With 5 bases removed from V and 7 bases from J, the gap between germline ends came to 18 bases. The CDR3 protein is CASSRGLDRVNIQYF. CDR3 nucleotides: TGTGCCAGCAGCCGGGGACTCGACAGGGTGAACATTCAGTACTTC.

The chain has TRBV3-1 and TRBJ2-7, with TRBD2 as a possible D gene (6 bases). The V gene lost 4 bases and the J gene lost 0 bases, with 13 bases spanning the gap. There are 15 residues in the CDR3. Germline V lookup: CDR1 LGHDT, CDR2 YNNKEL (reference sequence). CDR3 amino acids: CASSPRDGSSYEQYF. DNA for the CDR3: TGTGCCAGCAGCCCCCGGGACGGGAGCTCCTACGAGCAGTACTTC.

The V and J genes are TRBV12-5 and TRBJ1-2; perhaps TRBD1 as D (6 bases). The V end was cut by 7 bases, the J end by 5 bases, with 17 bases between. CDR1 is LGHNT, CDR2 FRNRAP, per germline. This CDR3 region has 14 residues. The CDR3 here is CASDQQGLGYGYTF. The CDR3 DNA reads as TGTGCTAGTGATCAACAGGGCCTGGGATATGGCTACACCTTC.

This chain links TRBV6-5 with TRBJ2-7, with 8 positions matching TRBD1. Germline assignment: CDR1 MNHEY and CDR2 SVGAGI. V shed 6 bases, J shed 11 bases, and the junction held 12 bases outside the gene matches. The CDR3 contains 13 residues. The CDR3 DNA reads as TGTGCCAGCAGCTCCGGCCAGACAGGGGAGAAGTACTTC. Residues: CASSSGQTGEKYF.

In its sample, this clonotype was seen a few times. This chain connects TRBV7-2 to TRBJ1-2; D possibly corresponds to TRBD1 (6 bases). The V end lost 3 bases, the J end lost 0 bases, and 14 bases lay between the germline ends. The CDR3 runs to 16 residues. Germline V gene data show CDR1 as SGHTA and CDR2 as FQGNSA. The CDR3 reads CASSLDGRTANYGYTF. The DNA for the CDR3 is TGTGCCAGCAGCTTGGACGGCCGGACAGCTAACTATGGCTACACCTTC.

The J gene is TRBJ1-2, the V gene TRBV7-2; D is perhaps TRBD1 (6 bases). Trimming removed 5 bases at V and 8 bases at J, with 21 bases between. This CDR3 has 15 amino acids. Germline V lookup: CDR1 SGHTA, CDR2 FQGNSA. The CDR3: CASSARDTPSGGYTF. CDR3 in DNA: TGTGCCAGCAGCGCCAGGGACACTCCCTCGGGAGGCTACACCTTC.

The chain links TRBV5-5 to TRBJ2-7; 7 bases agree with TRBD1. This CDR3 has 14 amino acids. CDR1 and CDR2 from the germline V gene are SGHKS and YYEKEE (reference sequence). V trimming: 0 bases; J trimming: 3 bases; junction bases outside the gene matches: 3. The CDR3 DNA sequence: TGTGCCAGCAGCTTGGCCCAGGGGGTCTACGAGCAGTACTTC. Its protein product is CASSLAQGVYEQYF.

This clonotype was found a few times. V usage is TRBV12-3 or TRBV12-4 and J usage is TRBJ2-7, with D tentatively TRBD1 (6 bases). This CDR3 has 18 residues. Deletions cut 2 bases from V and 4 bases from J, with 24 bases between. The CDR3 sequence is CASSLIQGLPLTGYEQYF. The CDR3 DNA sequence: TGTGCCAGCAGTTTAATCCAGGGGTTACCTCTAACGGGGTACGAGCAGTACTTC.